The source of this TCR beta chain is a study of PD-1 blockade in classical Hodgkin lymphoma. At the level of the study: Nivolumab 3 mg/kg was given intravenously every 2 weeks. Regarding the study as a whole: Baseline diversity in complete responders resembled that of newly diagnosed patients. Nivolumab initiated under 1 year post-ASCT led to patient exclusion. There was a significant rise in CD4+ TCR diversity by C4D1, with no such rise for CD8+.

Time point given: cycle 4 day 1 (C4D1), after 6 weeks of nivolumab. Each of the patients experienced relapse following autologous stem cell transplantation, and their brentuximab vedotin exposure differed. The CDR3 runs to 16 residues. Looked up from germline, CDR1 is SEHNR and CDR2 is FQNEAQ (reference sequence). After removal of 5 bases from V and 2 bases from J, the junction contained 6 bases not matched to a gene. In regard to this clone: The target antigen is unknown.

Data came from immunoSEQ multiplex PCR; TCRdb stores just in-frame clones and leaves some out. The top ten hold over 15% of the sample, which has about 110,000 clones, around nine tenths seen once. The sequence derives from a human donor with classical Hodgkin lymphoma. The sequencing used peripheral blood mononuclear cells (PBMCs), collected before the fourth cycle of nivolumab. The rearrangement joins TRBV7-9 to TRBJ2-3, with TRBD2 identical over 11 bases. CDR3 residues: CASSKGLADHTDTQYF. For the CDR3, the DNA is TGTGCCAGCAGCAAGGGACTAGCGGACCACACAGATACGCAGTATTTT.